The 25 T cell receptor beta chains presented below share a single source sample, sequenced in a study of T cells in Graves' hyperthyroidism and ophthalmopathy. From RNA transcripts, TCR beta CDR3 regions were amplified. HTBI primers drove first-round RT-PCR of the TCR CDR3. TCRdb analysed the multiplex PCR reads with MiXCR anew, one entry per CDR3 protein. The sample shows some 690,000 distinct CDR3 sequences, 17% of them seen only once. The source material was blood. These receptors originate from a man in his forties or fifties with Graves' hyperthyroidism.

The chain couples TRBV30 to TRBJ2-7; TRBD2 aligns across 13 bases. V was clipped by 2 bases and J by 3 bases; unmatched bases: 7. The CDR3 runs 16 residues. Germline V CDR1 and CDR2: GTSNPN, SVGIG (reference sequence). Here the CDR3 reads CAWSRGTSGAIYEQYF. CDR3 DNA sequence: TGTGCCTGGAGTCGAGGGACTAGCGGGGCCATCTACGAGCAGTACTTC.

This clonotype was found once. The junction departs from the called germline gene at one end, perhaps through a read error. V gene TRBV20-1 combines with J gene TRBJ2-1, with 7 bases aligning to TRBD1. The germline CDR1 and CDR2 sequences are DFQATT and SNEGSKA (reference sequence). This CDR3 spans 13 amino acids. CDR3 DNA: TGCAGTGCTAAGACAGGGACCTACAATGAGCAGATCTTC. It specifies CSAKTGTYNEQIF.

This clonotype was seen a handful of times. The chain recombines TRBV29-1 with TRBJ2-3; the match to TRBD1 covers 9 bases. Germline V gene lookup returns CDR1 SQVTM and CDR2 ANQGSEA. The V segment lost 7 bases and the J segment 5 bases; nucleotides outside the gene matches: 7. This CDR3 contains 13 residues. This CDR3 reads CSGTGAPRDTQYF. The CDR3, as DNA: TGCAGCGGGACAGGGGCTCCCAGAGATACGCAGTATTTT.

In its sample, this clonotype was seen a few times. The rearrangement joins TRBV11-2 to TRBJ2-7, with D maybe TRBD1 (6 bases). V gave up 5 bases and J gave up 2 bases, with 22 bases separating them. CDR1 is SGHAT, CDR2 FQNNGV, per germline. This CDR3 has 17 amino acids. CDR3 residues: CASSNPLAGTLTYEQYF. CDR3 in DNA: TGTGCCAGCAGCAATCCTCTGGCCGGGACATTGACCTACGAGCAGTACTTC. Full variable domain (outside the CDR3, taken from reference TRBV11-2 and TRBJ2-7): EAGVAQSPRYKIIEKRQSVAFWCNPISGHATLYWYQQILGQGPKLLIQFQNNGVVDDSQLPKDRFSAERLKGVDSTLKIQPAKLEDSAVYLCASSNPLAGTLTYEQYFGPGTRLTVT.

Many counts were recorded for this clonotype. This sequence joins TRBV24-1 and TRBJ2-2, with D possibly being TRBD1 (5 bases). CDR1 is KGHDR and CDR2 is SFDVKD in the germline V gene. The CDR3 runs 13 residues. The V end was cut by 7 bases, the J end by 6 bases, with 11 bases between. The CDR3 loop reads CATSLQEAGELFF. Written as DNA, the CDR3 is TGTGCCACCAGCTTACAGGAAGCCGGGGAGCTGTTTTTT.

A few counts support this clonotype. V and J are TRBV20-1 and TRBJ2-1; D is unclear. The CDR3 contains 15 residues. Germline-derived CDR1 and CDR2 are DFQATT and SNEGSKA (reference sequence). Trimming removed 8 bases at V and 3 bases at J, with 20 bases between. CDR3 amino acids: CSSNGERTLYNEQFF. The CDR3 region has the DNA TGCAGTTCTAACGGCGAGCGAACCCTCTACAATGAGCAGTTCTTC.

This clonotype was observed many times. This chain joins TRBV28 and TRBJ2-3, with a possible D match to TRBD2 (6 bases). Looked up from germline, CDR1 is MDHEN and CDR2 is SYDVKM. Trimming left V 4 bases short and J 4 bases short, with 9 bases between. There are 13 residues in the CDR3. DNA for the CDR3: TGTGCCAGCAGTTCATGGAGGGCAGATACGCAGTATTTT. It yields the protein CASSSWRADTQYF.

There are many counts of this clonotype. The chain combines TRBV18 with TRBJ1-3, with 7 bases identical to TRBD1. From germline, CDR1 is KGHSH and CDR2 LQKENI. The CDR3 is made up of 17 amino acids. The V segment lost 0 bases and the J segment 3 bases; nucleotides outside the gene matches: 8. CDR3 in DNA: TGTGCCAGCTCACCACCTGGGACAGATAATTTTGGAAACACCATATATTTT. Its translation: CASSPPGTDNFGNTIYF.

The table lists this clonotype with a few counts. The V call is TRBV30, the J call TRBJ2-3; the match to TRBD2 covers 11 bases. CDR1 is GTSNPN, CDR2 SVGIG, per germline (reference sequence). The CDR3 runs 15 residues. Germline trimming cut 0 bases from V and 3 bases from J; bases unmatched to any gene: 2. CDR3 nucleotide sequence: TGTGCCTGGAGTGTTGGGACTAGCGGAACAGATACGCAGTATTTT. The encoded protein is CAWSVGTSGTDTQYF.

This clonotype was detected many times. This chain connects TRBV2 to TRBJ1-6, with D possibly matching TRBD1 (5 bases). This CDR3 is built from 17 residues. The V end lost 3 bases, the J end lost 2 bases, and 14 bases lay between the germline ends. From germline, CDR1 is SNHLY and CDR2 FYNNEI. This CDR3 reads CASSERGTAAYNSPLHF. CDR3 nucleotide sequence: TGTGCCAGCAGTGAGAGGGGAACAGCAGCCTATAATTCACCCCTCCACTTT.

The chain uses TRBV2 and TRBJ2-3; 8 bases fit TRBD2. With 3 bases clipped from V and 4 bases from J, the junction kept 6 bases outside the gene matches. The CDR3 spans 15 residues. Germline V gene data show CDR1 as SNHLY and CDR2 as FYNNEI. CDR3 nucleotide sequence: TGTGCCAGCAGTGACCCAGCGGGAGCGGCAGATACGCAGTATTTT. Its translation: CASSDPAGAADTQYF.

This clonotype was seen repeatedly, ten times or more. The rearrangement links TRBV7-9 to TRBJ2-7; 9 bases line up with TRBD1. This CDR3 contains 14 residues. With 4 bases clipped from V and 5 bases from J, the junction kept 6 bases outside the gene matches. Germline CDR1 and CDR2: SEHNR and FQNEAQ (reference sequence). The CDR3: CASSSPGQGNEQYF. The CDR3 DNA sequence: TGTGCCAGCAGCTCTCCGGGACAGGGTAACGAGCAGTACTTC.

The CDR3 protein is CASSGDGLSGNTIYF. The DNA for the CDR3 is TGTGCCAGCAGCGGAGACGGTCTCTCTGGAAACACCATATATTTT. V is TRBV9 and J is TRBJ1-3; D is ambiguous. The CDR3 totals 15 residues. V lost 3 bases and J 0 bases, leaving 10 bases between the germline ends. CDR1 is SGDLS and CDR2 is YYNGEE in the germline V gene. The variable domain in full, with the rest retrieved from reference TRBV9 and TRBJ1-3, is DSGVTQTPKHLITATGQRVTLRCSPRSGDLSVYWYQQSLDQGLQFLIQYYNGEERAKGNILERFSAQQFPDLHSELNLSSLELGDSALYFCASSGDGLSGNTIYFGEGSWLTVV.

This clonotype has only a few counts. The rearrangement joins TRBV7-9 to TRBJ2-1; 9 bases match TRBD2. Trimming at V came to 5 bases and at J to 9 bases, leaving 5 bases not matched to a gene. The CDR3 extends over 13 amino acids. Germline assignment: CDR1 SEHNR and CDR2 FQNEAQ (reference sequence). CDR3 sequence: CASSQGLAAEQFF. The CDR3 bases are TGTGCCAGCAGCCAGGGACTAGCCGCTGAGCAGTTCTTC.

This clonotype was seen ten or more times. Germline is not matched at one junction end, which may reflect a read error. The CDR3 region has the DNA TGTGCCGGCAGTTCCGTATACGAGCAGTACTTC. Translating gives CAGSSVYEQYF. The chain is built from TRBV6-2 or TRBV6-3 and TRBJ2-7, with D hard to call. CDR1 and CDR2 (germline): MNHEY, SVGEGT. The length of the CDR3 is 11 residues.

V usage is TRBV7-2 and J usage is TRBJ2-5; the match to TRBD1 covers 8 bases. The V segment lost 2 bases and the J segment 7 bases; nucleotides outside the gene matches: 9. CDR1 and CDR2 from the germline V gene are SGHTA and FQGNSA. The CDR3 loop spans 15 amino acids. The CDR3 nucleotides are TGTGCCAGCAGCTTAAGTCAGGGGGCGAGAACGACCCAGTACTTC. As protein: CASSLSQGARTTQYF.

The chain joins TRBV4-1 to TRBJ1-1, with TRBD1 matching 7 bases. Germline lookup yields CDR1 MGHRA and CDR2 YSYEKL. This CDR3 contains 18 residues. The J segment lost 4 bases and the V segment lost 0 bases, leaving 14 bases of the junction unmatched. Here the CDR3 reads CASSQEVPPGTVGTEAFF. The CDR3 DNA is TGCGCCAGCAGCCAAGAGGTCCCCCCGGGGACAGTTGGCACTGAAGCTTTCTTT.

A note on this clonotype: This may come from a read error, since a much larger clone is one base off. This chain uses TRBV20-1 with TRBJ2-1, with 14 bases identical to TRBD2. The ends lost 1 base at V and 9 bases at J; junction bases unmatched: 11. Germline V gene sequence: CDR1 DFQATT, CDR2 SNEGSKA (reference sequence). This CDR3 has 17 residues. The CDR3 DNA reads TGCAGTGCTAGAGCTGTTCCGGGACTAGCGGGAGCAGGTGAGCAGTTCTTC. It yields the protein CSARAVPGLAGAGEQFF.

The chain joins TRBV6-1 to TRBJ2-3, with D possibly being TRBD2 (7 bases). CDR1 is MNHNS, CDR2 SASEGT, per germline. V dropped 4 bases and J dropped 4 bases, with 27 bases sitting between them. This CDR3 has 19 amino acids. CDR3 nucleotide sequence: TGTGCCAGCAGTGGGAGGGAGGGGAAGGGGACAAGAGCCCCAGATACGCAGTATTTT. The encoded protein is CASSGREGKGTRAPDTQYF.

Note on this clonotype: This clone may be a read error of a much larger clone one base away. The chain links TRBV11-2 to TRBJ2-5; 10 bases are a match to TRBD1. Germline V gene data show CDR1 as SGHAT and CDR2 as FQNNGV. The CDR3 has 17 amino acids. The DNA for the CDR3 is TGTGCCGGCAGCTTAGGTGACAGGGGGCGAGGAGGAGAGACCCAGTACTTC. This sequence encodes CAGSLGDRGRGGETQYF.

The table lists this clonotype with many counts. The V call is TRBV9, the J call TRBJ2-5; D may match TRBD1 or TRBD2 (5 bases each). V was shortened by 0 bases and J by 2 bases, with 11 bases between the two germline ends. This CDR3 has 15 residues. The germline gives CDR1 SGDLS, CDR2 YYNGEE. The CDR3 region is CASSVGVGGQETQYF. CDR3 nucleotides: TGTGCCAGCAGCGTAGGGGTTGGGGGACAAGAGACCCAGTACTTC.

The gene calls are TRBV5-1 and TRBJ2-5; TRBD2 might be the D (6 bases). This CDR3 is 14 amino acids long. Looked up from germline, CDR1 is SGHRS and CDR2 is YFSETQ. V lost 2 bases to trimming and J lost 5 bases, with 13 bases between them. CDR3 nucleotides: TGCGCCAGCAGCTTCGCGCCTGGGGGGGAGACCCAGTACTTC. It specifies CASSFAPGGETQYF.

This clonotype has a count of ten or more. The chain employs TRBV7-2 and TRBJ2-3; D is unclear. The CDR3 is made up of 13 amino acids. V dropped 1 base and J dropped 4 bases, with 6 bases sitting between them. In germline, CDR1 is SGHTA, CDR2 FQGNSA. The CDR3 region has the DNA TGTGCCAGCAGCTTAGTGGTAGCAGATACGCAGTATTTT. Encoded protein: CASSLVVADTQYF.

The V gene is TRBV27, the J gene TRBJ2-1, with D perhaps assigned TRBD1 or TRBD2 (5 bases each). V was shortened by 7 bases and J by 15 bases, with 19 bases between the two germline ends. The germline gives CDR1 MNHEY, CDR2 SMNVEV (reference sequence). The CDR3 loop spans 12 amino acids. The CDR3 coding sequence is TGTGCCAGCACCCCTATAAGGGGACGTACGTTCTTC. Amino acids: CASTPIRGRTFF.

The J gene is TRBJ1-3, the V gene TRBV28, with D hard to call. This CDR3 contains 11 residues. Between the trimmed V and J ends, which lost 3 bases and 6 bases, there was a span of 3 bases. Germline assignment: CDR1 MDHEN and CDR2 SYDVKM. The CDR3 region is CASSFQNTIYF. CDR3 in DNA: TGTGCCAGCAGTTTCCAAAACACCATATATTTT.